Presented here are 3 T cell receptor beta chains from one specimen sequenced in a study of molecular identifiers for immune sequencing clone quantification. TCRdb re-called the PCR reads with MiXCR, one entry per CDR3 protein. Of roughly 2,500 distinct CDR3 sequences detected, less than 30% appear once; the ten largest clones hold just over 9%. The sample was naive CD8+ T cells from blood, with Jurkat cell RNA spiked in. The subset was: FACS-sorted CD8+CD4-CCR7+CD45RA+ naive T cells. All receptors come from a human donor in good health. Some libraries in this study had Jurkat cell RNA spiked in.

This clonotype is deemed medium-sized. The rearrangement joins TRBV6-2 or TRBV6-3 to TRBJ2-1; 10 bases agree with TRBD2. The V segment lost 5 bases and the J segment 2 bases; nucleotides outside the gene matches: 12. This CDR3 region has 18 residues. Germline lookup yields CDR1 MNHEY and CDR2 SVGEGT. This chain's CDR3 is CASSMELAGETPYNEQFF. The CDR3 DNA sequence: TGTGCCAGCAGTATGGAGCTAGCGGGAGAGACCCCCTACAATGAGCAGTTCTTC.

The chain carries TRBV6-2 or TRBV6-3 and TRBJ2-7; 8 nucleotides match TRBD1. The J segment lost 5 bases and the V segment lost 6 bases, leaving 6 bases of the junction unmatched. Germline V gene sequence: CDR1 MNHEY, CDR2 SVGEGT. The CDR3 is made up of 13 amino acids. In DNA, the CDR3 is TGTGCCAGCAGCCAAGGACAGGGAAACGAGCAGTACTTC. Protein: CASSQGQGNEQYF.

CDR3 sequence: CASSPAGFNQPQHF. DNA for the CDR3: TGTGCCAGCAGCCCGGCGGGGTTCAATCAGCCCCAGCATTTT. The chain links TRBV6-5 to TRBJ1-5, with unresolved D. The CDR3 is 14 residues long. V dropped 6 bases and J dropped 3 bases, with 12 bases sitting between them. The V gene's germline CDR1 is MNHEY and CDR2 SVGAGI.